The rows below give T cell receptor beta chains drawn from one sample of a study of CD8 T cells in Susac syndrome. Using its own MiXCR run on the immunoSEQ multiplex PCR reads, TCRdb lists one record per CDR3 protein. The sample lists about 210,000 distinct CDR3 sequences, over 90% seen once, with about 0.14% in the top ten. Sequencing used CD4+ T cells from PBMCs. Receptors originate from a human donor with Susac syndrome. The CDR3 runs from the conserved cysteine through the conserved F or W. D genes are given only for firm matches.

TRBJ1-1 | TRBV6-5 | 13 | TRBD1 | TGTGCCAGCAGTTCGGACAGGGGGACTGAAGCTTTCTTT | CASSSDRGTEAFF
TRBJ1-5 | TRBV19 | 13 | . | TGTGCCAGTAGTATAGAAAACAATCAGCCCCAGCATTTT | CASSIENNQPQHF
TRBJ1-2 | TRBV20-1 | 13 | TRBD1 | TGCAGTGCCCTGACAGGGGACTACTATGGCTACACCTTC | CSALTGDYYGYTF
TRBJ1-2 | TRBV7-2 | 13 | . | TGTGCCAGCAGCTTAGCTCAAGCAGTCGGCTACACCTTC | CASSLAQAVGYTF
TRBJ1-6 | TRBV10-3 | 15 | TRBD1 | TGTGCCATCAGGGGACAGGAAACGGGGAATTCACCCCTCCACTTT | CAIRGQETGNSPLHF
TRBJ1-2 | TRBV5-1 | 15 | TRBD1 | TGCGCCAGCCTCGGCGGGACAGCTACTAACTATGGCTACACCTTC | CASLGGTATNYGYTF
TRBJ1-3 | TRBV7-9 | 15 | . | TGTGCCAGCAGCTTGACAGCCGACTCTGGAAACACCATATATTTT | CASSLTADSGNTIYF
TRBJ1-1 | TRBV5-1 | 15 | . | TGCGCCAGCAGCCCAGGGGCCCCCGAGAGCACTGAAGCTTTCTTT | CASSPGAPESTEAFF
TRBJ2-3 | TRBV5-4 | 15 | . | TGTGCCAGCAGCTTGGCGGTGGGTGGCACAGATACGCAGTATTTT | CASSLAVGGTDTQYF
TRBJ1-5 | TRBV12-3/TRBV12-4 | 14 | . | TGTGCCAGCAGGGGGACGTATAGCAATCAGCCCCAGCATTTT | CASRGTYSNQPQHF
TRBJ2-6 | TRBV6-2/TRBV6-3 | 17 | TRBD1 | TGTGCCAGCAGTTACATGGGACAGGTCTCTGGGGCCAACGTCCTGACTTTC | CASSYMGQVSGANVLTF